The 6 T cell receptor beta chains below were found in one sample sequenced in a study of T cell changes during pregnancy in multiple sclerosis. Produced via immunoSEQ multiplex PCR; TCRdb's table is partial and in-frame only. The sample includes about 36,000 clones, 88% seen only once; the top ten take about 0.5%. The sample here was CD4+ T cells from peripheral blood mononuclear cells, taken in the first trimester of pregnancy. The origin of the receptors is a female donor with multiple sclerosis, enrolled in a pregnancy study.

The J gene is TRBJ1-2, the V gene TRBV27; D call uncertain. The CDR3 is made up of 16 amino acids. Germline V CDR1 and CDR2: MNHEY, SMNVEV (reference sequence). The V and J ends lost 10 bases and 5 bases respectively, with 26 bases between them. The CDR3 reads CATTPVGGRFSYGYTF. The CDR3 DNA is TGTGCCACCACACCAGTAGGAGGGAGATTTAGTTATGGCTACACCTTC.

The gene calls are TRBV28 and TRBJ2-4; D is ambiguous. V lost 5 bases, J lost 1 base, and 12 bases lay in between. The length of the CDR3 is 15 residues. Germline-derived CDR1 and CDR2 are MDHEN and SYDVKM. In nucleotides, the CDR3 is TGTGCCAGCAGTACAACGTCATGGGCCAAAAACATTCAGTACTTC. This sequence encodes CASSTTSWAKNIQYF.

This clone was seen only once. The V call is TRBV10-2, the J call TRBJ1-3, with a possible D match to TRBD1 (6 bases). Trimming cost V 0 bases and J 0 bases, with 12 bases left between them. CDR3 size: 17 residues. Germline V lookup: CDR1 WSHSY, CDR2 SAAADI. CDR3 sequence: CASSESGGATSGNTIYF. The CDR3 coding sequence is TGCGCCAGCAGTGAGTCGGGGGGGGCCACCTCTGGAAACACCATATATTTT.

The V gene is TRBV14, the J gene TRBJ2-5, with D possibly TRBD1 on 6 matching bases. The CDR3 loop spans 13 amino acids. Per germline, CDR1 SGHDN and CDR2 FVKESK. Between the trimmed V and J ends, which lost 4 bases and 9 bases, there was a span of 15 bases. The CDR3 is CASSRGQLRAQYF. In nucleotides, the CDR3 is TGTGCCAGCAGCCGAGGACAGTTAAGGGCCCAGTACTTC.

This chain joins TRBV5-1 and TRBJ2-2; maybe TRBD2 (5 bases). The germline CDR1 and CDR2 sequences are SGHRS and YFSETQ. The CDR3 extends over 16 amino acids. V gave up 4 bases and J gave up 2 bases, with 15 bases separating them. The CDR3 reads CASSGLGVINTGELFF. CDR3 nucleotides: TGCGCCAGCAGCGGCCTGGGAGTCATCAACACCGGGGAGCTGTTTTTT. Looking up the rest from reference TRBV5-1 and TRBJ2-2 gives the full variable domain: KAGVTQTPRYLIKTRGQQVTLSCSPISGHRSVSWYQQTPGQGLQFLFEYFSETQRNKGNFPGRFSGRQFSNSRSEMNVSTLELGDSALYLCASSGLGVINTGELFFGEGSRLTVL.

The rearrangement uses TRBV7-8 and TRBJ1-5; the match to TRBD1 covers 7 bases. V was clipped by 1 base and J by 15 bases; unmatched bases: 6. The CDR3 length is 12 residues. CDR1 is SGHVS and CDR2 is FQNEAQ in the germline V gene. The CDR3 here is CASSLVGTAGHF. CDR3 DNA: TGTGCCAGCAGCTTAGTAGGGACAGCAGGGCATTTT. Variable domain in full (rest from reference TRBV7-8 and TRBJ1-5): GAGVSQSPRYKVAKRGQDVALRCDPISGHVSLFWYQQALGQGPEFLTYFQNEAQLDKSGLPSDRFFAERPEGSVSTLKIQRTQQEDSAVYLCASSLVGTAGHFGDGTRLSIL.